Listed below are T cell receptor beta chains from one sample, sequenced in a study of Ad26.COV2.S vaccination and SARS-CoV-2 variants. Measured with immunoSEQ multiplex PCR; TCRdb has only the in-frame clones, and not every one. The sample holds about 400,000 clones, approximately 91% seen once. The sequenced sample was peripheral blood, obtained in a trial of Ad26.COV2.S vaccine versus placebo. These receptors were taken from a person between 18 and 59 years old who received the Ad26.COV2.S COVID-19 vaccine or a placebo. Both conserved end residues are part of each CDR3. The D gene is left open where the match is weak. Clone size, where shown, is once, few, many, or a class for clones that have expanded.

j_call clone_size d_call v_call cdr3_nt cdr3_aa
TRBJ1-2 - TRBD1 TRBV28 TGTGCCAGCAGGGTGACAGGGGCCCATGGCTACACCTTC CASRVTGAHGYTF
TRBJ2-1 - TRBD2 TRBV24-1 TGTGCCACCAGTGATTCAAGACTAGCGGGGGCCAACAATGAGCAGTTCTTC CATSDSRLAGANNEQFF
TRBJ1-1 - - TRBV29-1 TGCAGCGTCGCGCTCGGACAAAACACTGAAGCTTTCTTT CSVALGQNTEAFF
TRBJ1-1 - - TRBV18 TGTGCCAGCTCACCTGGGGGGAACGGACGGACTGAAGCTTTCTTT CASSPGGNGRTEAFF
TRBJ2-7 - - TRBV7-9 TGTGCCAGCACCCGAGAGAGGTACGAGCAGTACTTC CASTRERYEQYF
TRBJ2-5 - TRBD2 TRBV7-7 TGTGCTAGCAGCTTAGGAGAGACTAGCTCGGAGACCCAGTACTTC CASSLGETSSETQYF
TRBJ2-7 - - TRBV27 TGTGCCAGCAGTTTTGGGCCGCGGTACGAGCAGTACTTC CASSFGPRYEQYF
TRBJ2-5 - - TRBV6-5 TGTGCCAGCAGCAGCGGCGAGACCCAGTACTTC CASSSGETQYF
TRBJ1-4 once - TRBV5-1 TGCGCCAGCAGCGCCTCAGAAGCAGGAGAAAAACTGTTTTTT CASSASEAGEKLFF
TRBJ1-2 - - TRBV7-9 TGTGCCAGCAGCTTAGAGGGGGGCTATGGCTACACCTTC CASSLEGGYGYTF
TRBJ1-3 - - TRBV6-2/TRBV6-3 TGTGCCAGCAGCCAACGGCGGGCAGGGCTATCCTCTGGAAACACCATATATTTT CASSQRRAGLSSGNTIYF
TRBJ2-7 once - TRBV14 TGTGCCAGCAGCCAAGGGAGGGCCGAGCAGTACTTC CASSQGRAEQYF
TRBJ2-1 few - TRBV4-1 TGCGCCAGCAGCCAAATAAGGGACATTCCCTACAATGAGCAGTTCTTC CASSQIRDIPYNEQFF
TRBJ2-1 - - TRBV10-3 TGTGCCGTTGCGGATAATCGATACAATGAGCAGTTCTTC CAVADNRYNEQFF
TRBJ2-3 - - TRBV7-2 TGTGCCAGCAGCCGTAACGAGCTTAGCACAGATACGCAGTATTTT CASSRNELSTDTQYF
TRBJ1-1 - TRBD1 TRBV6-5 TGTGCCAGCAGCAGAACCGGGACAGGGCTTACTGAAGCTTTCTTT CASSRTGTGLTEAFF
TRBJ2-7 once - TRBV7-2 TGTGCCAGCAGCCCAGTCCCGGGACGCGAGCAGGACTTC CASSPVPGREQDF
TRBJ2-5 - - TRBV7-9 TGTGCCAGCAGCCGAACAGGGTTCTTGGAGACCCAGTACTTC CASSRTGFLETQYF
TRBJ1-5 - - TRBV7-9 TGTGCCAGCAGCTCGGAGGCGACGGACAATCAGCCCCAGCATTTT CASSSEATDNQPQHF
TRBJ2-3 once TRBD2 TRBV7-9 TGTGCCAGCAGCCGAAGCGGGGGGGCAACAGATACGCAGTATTTT CASSRSGGATDTQYF
TRBJ2-1 - - TRBV1 TGCACCAGCAGCCAATGGGGGGGGTGCTCCTACAATGAGCAGTTCTTC CTSSQWGGCSYNEQFF
TRBJ1-2 - - TRBV28 TGTGCCAGCAGCTCCCCGGAAGGGAGGGACTATGGCTACACCTTC CASSSPEGRDYGYTF
TRBJ1-1 - - TRBV10-1 TGCGCCAGCAGTGACAAGAACACTGAAGCTTTCTTT CASSDKNTEAFF
TRBJ2-3 - - TRBV27 TGTGCCAGCATCGGCCCCCTCAGGGATACGCAGTATTTT CASIGPLRDTQYF
TRBJ2-7 - - TRBV5-4 TGTGCCAGCAGCTTGGATGCGGGGGAGCAGTACTTC CASSLDAGEQYF
TRBJ2-7 - - TRBV11-2 TGTGCCAGCAGCTTAAGCGGGCTAGAGCAGTACTTC CASSLSGLEQYF
TRBJ1-1 - - TRBV12-3/TRBV12-4 TGTGCCAGCAGTTTCAGGTACACTGAAGCTTTCTTT CASSFRYTEAFF
TRBJ2-1 - TRBD2 TRBV19 TGTGCCAGTAGCGTTAGCGGGGGGTTTTTCAATGAGCAGTTCTTC CASSVSGGFFNEQFF
TRBJ1-4 - - TRBV5-4 TGTGCCAGCAGCTTGGGCCCGACAACTAATGAAAAACTGTTTTTT CASSLGPTTNEKLFF
TRBJ2-3 - - TRBV18 TGTGCCAGCTCACCGCGGTGGGGGGCGTCAGGCACAGATACGCAGTATTTT CASSPRWGASGTDTQYF
TRBJ1-5 - - TRBV6-4 TGTGCCAGCAGTGATTGGGAGGGGAAGAGCAATCAGCCCCAGCATTTT CASSDWEGKSNQPQHF
TRBJ2-2 - - TRBV10-1 TGCGCCAGCAGTGAGTCGGAAAAGCTAGAGCTGTTTTTT CASSESEKLELFF
TRBJ2-1 - TRBD2 TRBV18 TGTGCCAGCTCACCTCAACCCGGGATGGGACTAGCGAACGATGAGCAGTTCTTC CASSPQPGMGLANDEQFF
TRBJ1-2 - - TRBV10-3 TGTGCCATCAGCCCCGGGACGGACTATGGCTACACCTTC CAISPGTDYGYTF
TRBJ1-2 - - TRBV14 TGTGCCAGCAGCCGGGGGGATTCGTACTATGGCTACACCTTC CASSRGDSYYGYTF
TRBJ2-1 - TRBD2 TRBV11-2 TGTGCCAGCAGCGTAGGGAGCCTAGCGGCCTACAATGAGCAGTTCTTC CASSVGSLAAYNEQFF
TRBJ2-3 - TRBD2 TRBV10-3 TGTGCCACACGTCGGGGGGAGGGCACAGATACGCAGTATTTT CATRRGEGTDTQYF
TRBJ1-2 - TRBD1 TRBV3-1/TRBV3-2 TGTGCCAGCAGCCAAGGACGGACAGGGATGGATGGCTACACCTTC CASSQGRTGMDGYTF
TRBJ2-1 - - TRBV7-2 TGTGCCAGCAGCCAGGATGAGGGGTACAATGAGCAGTTCTTC CASSQDEGYNEQFF
TRBJ1-2 - TRBD1 TRBV5-4 TGTGCCAGCAGCTTGGGGGACAGGGTAAACTATGGCTACACCTTC CASSLGDRVNYGYTF
TRBJ2-3 - - TRBV4-2 TGTGCCAGCAGCCAAGATCCCTCCTCTAGCGCAGATACGCAGTATTTT CASSQDPSSSADTQYF
TRBJ1-3 - - TRBV6-5 TGTGCCAGCAGTTACTCGAAGACGCCGTCAAACACCATATATTTT CASSYSKTPSNTIYF
TRBJ2-5 - - TRBV5-1 TGCGCCAGCAGATTGGCCTCTAAGACCCAAGAGACCCAGTACTTC CASRLASKTQETQYF
TRBJ1-1 - - TRBV5-1 TGCGCCAGCAGCTTTCAGGGGACTGAAGCTTTCTTT CASSFQGTEAFF
TRBJ2-3 - - TRBV7-2 TGTGCCAGCAGCGCGGTAATTTTAGATACGCAGTATTTT CASSAVILDTQYF
TRBJ1-4 once - TRBV30 TGTGCCTGGAGTCCGGCCGGTAATGAAAAACTGTTTTTT CAWSPAGNEKLFF
TRBJ2-7 - TRBD1 TRBV30 TGTGCCTGGAGTGAAGTCAGGACAGGGACTTACGAGCAGTACTTC CAWSEVRTGTYEQYF
TRBJ2-7 - - TRBV5-1 TGCGCCAGCAGCCCGGGAGTTGGGTCCTACGAGCAGTACTTC CASSPGVGSYEQYF
TRBJ1-3 once - TRBV11-2 TGTGCCAGCAGCCAGGCCAGCGGAAACACCATATATTTT CASSQASGNTIYF
TRBJ2-1 - - TRBV5-1 TGCGCCAGCAGCCCGATACCAGGGGCGTTCTACAATGAGCAGTTCTTC CASSPIPGAFYNEQFF
TRBJ2-7 once - TRBV6-1 TGTGCCAGCAGTGAGGTACAGTTCTCCTACGAGCAGTACTTC CASSEVQFSYEQYF
TRBJ1-3 - - TRBV5-1 TGCGCCAGCAGTGAAGGTACAGCCGTCTCTGGAAACACCATATATTTT CASSEGTAVSGNTIYF
TRBJ2-6 once - TRBV21-1 TGTGCCAGCAGCCCGACAGGGGCTGGGGCCAACGTCCTGACTTTC CASSPTGAGANVLTF